The next 21 T cell receptor beta chains were all read from a single sample in a study of CD8 T cells in ankylosing spondylitis. Their specific antigens are unknown. Overall study findings and caveats: Roughly eight highly homologous variants made up a TCR beta motif that seemed to typify ankylosing spondylitis blood.

TCRdb passed the 5' RACE reads through MiXCR, listing each CDR3 protein once. In the table there are roughly 700,000 distinct CDR3 sequences, roughly 19% of which are singletons. Sequenced: blood, either unsorted or a sorted T cell fraction (not recorded which). The receptors were sampled from a male donor with ankylosing spondylitis.

This clonotype was seen only a few times. The chain uses TRBV7-9 and TRBJ2-7; D might be TRBD1 (6 bases). CDR1 and CDR2 (germline): SEHNR, FQNEAQ (reference sequence). The CDR3 runs to 15 residues. Trimming shortened V by 4 bases and J by 0 bases, and 13 bases separated the two germline ends. In nucleotides, the CDR3 is TGTGCCAGCAGCTCCGCAGACAGGCTCTCCTACGAGCAGTACTTC. This codes for CASSSADRLSYEQYF.

In this sample, this clonotype turned up many times. V usage is TRBV11-1 and J usage is TRBJ2-1; TRBD1 agrees at 7 bases. V shed 5 bases, J shed 5 bases, and the junction held 6 bases outside the gene matches. The CDR3 has 14 amino acids. Germline loops: CDR1 SGHAT, CDR2 FQDESV (reference sequence). CDR3 in amino acids: CASSPRDRNNEQFF. The CDR3 DNA sequence: TGTGCCAGCAGCCCCCGGGACAGAAACAATGAGCAGTTCTTC.

This clonotype was detected only a few times. The V gene is TRBV4-3, the J gene TRBJ1-1, with D uncertain. Germline CDR1 LGHNA, CDR2 YSLEER. CDR3 length: 13 residues. V was cut by 0 bases and J by 6 bases, with 8 bases left in between. CDR3 in amino acids: CASSQDSQSEAFF. The CDR3 coding sequence is TGCGCCAGCAGCCAAGATAGTCAGTCTGAAGCTTTCTTT.

This sequence joins TRBV20-1 and TRBJ2-5; tentatively, D is TRBD1 (6 bases). Trimming shortened V by 5 bases and J by 5 bases, and 18 bases separated the two germline ends. The CDR3 extends over 14 amino acids. Germline V gives CDR1 DFQATT, CDR2 SNEGSKA (reference sequence). The CDR3 loop is CSAPGRGTGETQYF. The CDR3 bases are TGCAGTGCTCCGGGACGGGGAACAGGGGAGACCCAGTACTTC.

This clonotype occurred a few times. The J gene is TRBJ2-7, the V gene TRBV4-1, with TRBD1 matching 9 bases. V lost 3 bases and J lost 2; bases outside the gene matches: 8. The CDR3 length is 16 residues. CDR1 is MGHRA, CDR2 YSYEKL, per germline. This CDR3 is CASSHPPGQGAYEQYF. The DNA for the CDR3 is TGCGCCAGCAGCCATCCCCCGGGACAGGGAGCCTACGAGCAGTACTTC.

There are many counts of this clonotype. V and J are TRBV12-3 or TRBV12-4 and TRBJ1-5; D may be TRBD1 (6 bases). V was shortened by 5 bases and J by 7 bases, with 15 bases between the two germline ends. This CDR3 region has 14 residues. In nucleotides, the CDR3 is TGTGCCAGCAGTGGGGGGGGCGCGGGACAGCCCCAGCATTTT. It encodes CASSGGGAGQPQHF.

This clonotype occurred a few times. J is TRBJ1-1 and V is TRBV7-9; a weak D match, TRBD1 (5 bases). CDR3 length: 16 residues. Trimming removed 0 bases from V and 0 bases from J, with 11 bases in between. Germline CDR1 and CDR2: SEHNR and FQNEAQ (reference sequence). The CDR3 loop reads CASSLAGGIMNTEAFF. The CDR3 DNA is TGTGCCAGCAGCTTAGCGGGGGGGATTATGAACACTGAAGCTTTCTTT.

This clonotype appeared once. The genes are TRBV5-1 and TRBJ2-5, with TRBD2 matching 15 bases. The CDR3 is made up of 17 amino acids. V trimming: 8 bases; J trimming: 0 bases; junction bases outside the gene matches: 8. Germline V lookup: CDR1 SGHRS, CDR2 YFSETQ. This chain's CDR3 is CASSRGLAGGYQETQYF. The DNA for the CDR3 is TGCGCCAGTAGCCGGGGACTAGCGGGGGGCTACCAAGAGACCCAGTACTTC.

The chain links TRBV6-4 to TRBJ1-1; TRBD1 matches at 8 bases. In germline, CDR1 is MRHNA, CDR2 SNTAGT. The CDR3 has 16 residues. J was trimmed by 1 base and V by 7 bases; bases with no gene match: 11. CDR3 nucleotide sequence: TGTGCCAGCACCCCAGGGGCCGGACAGGGGAACACTGAAGCTTTCTTT. This encodes CASTPGAGQGNTEAFF.

This clonotype has a handful of counts. The chain is built from TRBV14 and TRBJ2-3, with a tentative D call TRBD1 (5 bases). Germline loops: CDR1 SGHDN, CDR2 FVKESK. V was trimmed by 1 base and J by 0 bases, leaving 11 bases between them. The CDR3 sequence is 16 residues long. Here the CDR3 reads CASSQVAGSSTDTQYF. CDR3 nucleotides: TGTGCCAGCAGCCAAGTTGCAGGGTCTAGCACAGATACGCAGTATTTT.

The chain employs TRBV11-1 and TRBJ2-3; D is undetermined. This CDR3 is 13 amino acids long. Trimming cost V 6 bases and J 0 bases, with 7 bases left between them. Germline V gene data show CDR1 as SGHAT and CDR2 as FQDESV (reference sequence). In DNA form, the CDR3 reads TGTGCCAGCAGAGGGTATAGCACAGATACGCAGTATTTT. It is translated as CASRGYSTDTQYF.

This rearrangement joins TRBV20-1 to TRBJ2-3; possibly TRBD1 for D (5 bases). Germline assignment: CDR1 DFQATT and CDR2 SNEGSKA (reference sequence). The CDR3 loop spans 12 amino acids. The V and J ends lost 3 bases and 6 bases respectively, with 10 bases between them. As DNA, the CDR3 is TGCAGTGCTAGCAGGGTACTGGATACGCAGTATTTT. Residues: CSASRVLDTQYF.

Only a few counts were recorded for this clonotype. This chain joins TRBV20-1 and TRBJ1-2; TRBD1 might be the D (6 bases). V was clipped by 0 bases and J by 0 bases, with 11 bases between them. The CDR3 length is 15 residues. CDR1 and CDR2 (germline): DFQATT, SNEGSKA (reference sequence). The CDR3 bases are TGCAGTGCTAGAGATCCGTCAGGGGCTAACTATGGCTACACCTTC. This encodes CSARDPSGANYGYTF.

The chain has TRBV5-1 and TRBJ2-3, with TRBD2 matching over 15 bases. With V trimmed by 4 bases and J by 3 bases, 9 bases remained unmatched. The CDR3 totals 18 residues. Germline CDR1 is SGHRS and CDR2 is YFSETQ. DNA for the CDR3: TGCGCCAGCAGCGCAGGACTAGCGGGAGGGATTGTGACAGATACGCAGTATTTT. Residues: CASSAGLAGGIVTDTQYF.

The chain joins TRBV20-1 to TRBJ1-2; possible D gene TRBD1, 5 bases. CDR3 length equals 14 residues. Per the germline V gene, CDR1 is DFQATT and CDR2 is SNEGSKA (reference sequence). V shed 6 bases and J shed 4 bases, with 18 bases lying between them. This chain's CDR3 is CSAVDQGYSYGYTF. CDR3 nucleotide sequence: TGCAGTGCCGTTGATCAGGGCTATTCCTATGGCTACACCTTC.

This chain uses TRBV14 with TRBJ2-5; 15 bases line up with TRBD2. CDR1 is SGHDN and CDR2 is FVKESK in the germline V gene. V lost 0 bases and J lost 6; bases outside the gene matches: 8. The CDR3 loop spans 18 amino acids. The CDR3, as DNA: TGTGCCAGCAGCCAAGACCGGACTAGCGGGGGGGCACTGAAGACCCAGTACTTC. Amino acids: CASSQDRTSGGALKTQYF. Using reference TRBV14 and TRBJ2-5 for the parts outside the CDR3, the full variable domain is EAGVTQFPSHSVIEKGQTVTLRCDPISGHDNLYWYRRVMGKEIKFLLHFVKESKQDESGMPNNRFLAERTGGTYSTLKVQPAELEDSGVYFCASSQDRTSGGALKTQYFGPGTRLLVL.

This clonotype was found a few times. J is TRBJ2-1 and V is TRBV3-1, with 12 bases aligning to TRBD2. The V gene's germline CDR1 is LGHDT and CDR2 YNNKEL (reference sequence). The V gene end was trimmed by 4 bases and the J gene end by 7 bases; junction bases not matched to a gene: 2. The CDR3 has 14 residues. CDR3 protein: CASSPSGGGNEQFF. CDR3 nucleotide sequence: TGTGCCAGCAGCCCTAGCGGGGGGGGAAATGAGCAGTTCTTC.

The CDR3 protein is CSAAFPDKSLGSYEQYF. The CDR3 DNA is TGCAGTGCTGCGTTCCCGGACAAAAGTTTAGGCTCCTACGAGCAGTACTTC. The rearrangement joins TRBV20-1 to TRBJ2-7; perhaps TRBD1 as D (5 bases). The CDR3 contains 17 residues. Looked up from germline, CDR1 is DFQATT and CDR2 is SNEGSKA (reference sequence). Trimming stripped 5 bases from V and 0 bases from J, with 23 bases between.

This chain joins TRBV6-1 and TRBJ2-7; TRBD2 matches 7 bases. The V gene's germline CDR1 is MNHNS and CDR2 SASEGT. V was clipped by 6 bases and J by 1 base; unmatched bases: 6. The CDR3 has 14 residues. The CDR3 DNA reads TGTGCCAGCAGAGGGGCTAGCGGTTCCTACGAGCAGTACTTC. Protein sequence: CASRGASGSYEQYF.

This clonotype was seen more than once but under ten times. This sequence joins TRBV24-1 and TRBJ1-5; 8 nucleotides line up with TRBD1. In germline, CDR1 is KGHDR, CDR2 SFDVKD. This CDR3 comprises 16 residues. V lost 3 bases and J lost 5; bases outside the gene matches: 8. This CDR3 is CATSDTTGAPDQPQHF. CDR3 coding DNA: TGTGCCACCAGTGATACGACAGGGGCGCCCGATCAGCCCCAGCATTTT.

The rearrangement uses TRBV5-1 and TRBJ2-3; D is ambiguous. The CDR3 extends over 14 amino acids. From germline, CDR1 is SGHRS and CDR2 YFSETQ. V lost 0 bases and J lost 4, with 9 bases in between. DNA for the CDR3: TGCGCCAGCAGCTTGGACGTTAGGGCAGATACGCAGTATTTT. It encodes CASSLDVRADTQYF.